This T cell receptor (beta chain) was captured in a study of identical twins. Study results and limitations: Twin pairs' shared out-of-frame alpha sequences were enriched in low generation probability. Memory repertoires lacked the insertion deficit that abundant cord blood beta clonotypes showed. Modeled out-of-frame TCR alpha sharing in monozygotic twins fell below observed levels.

TCRdb fed the 5' RACE reads into MiXCR, producing one record per CDR3 protein. The table includes fewer than 550,000 distinct CDR3 sequences, roughly 15% detected once. In every case, the donor was a healthy Caucasian. The length of the CDR3 is 10 residues. The germline V gene has CDR1 SGHTS and CDR2 YDEGEE. The V end lost 5 bases, the J end lost 5 bases, and 4 bases lay between the germline ends. For this clonotype: The antigen is not known.

The same sample was also studied in work on yellow fever vaccine responses in identical twins.

The TCR sequence derives from a woman younger than 35 in good health. The chain employs TRBV5-8 and TRBJ2-5; D call uncertain. The sequencing input was CD4+ T cells sorted from blood. DNA for the CDR3: TGTGCCAGCAGAGAGGAGACCCAGTACTTC. It is translated as CASREETQYF.